Shown below are 25 T cell receptor beta chains from a single sample sequenced in a study of blood T cell repertoires in COVID-19. Only in-frame clones appear in the TCRdb table, and some are missing; sequencing was by immunoSEQ multiplex PCR. The data show roughly 250,000 clones, 83% seen once. The specimen was PBMCs or T cells enriched from blood (not recorded which). The receptors were sampled from a woman aged 35 to 49 who had been exposed to COVID-19.

This rearrangement joins TRBV19 to TRBJ1-2; no clear D gene. The V end was cut by 4 bases, the J end by 4 bases, with 13 bases between. The CDR3 is made up of 14 amino acids. Germline lookup yields CDR1 LNHDA and CDR2 SQIVND (reference sequence). CDR3 protein: CASSTLEQVYGYTF. The CDR3 DNA reads TGTGCCAGTAGTACGCTCGAGCAGGTCTATGGCTACACCTTC.

V and J are TRBV6-6 and TRBJ1-4; the D gene is possibly TRBD1 (6 bases). Germline assignment: CDR1 MNHNY and CDR2 SVGAGI (reference sequence). The length of the CDR3 is 16 residues. V lost 0 bases to trimming and J lost 8 bases, with 16 bases between them. The CDR3 spells CASSYSGGQVEEKLFF. The CDR3 nucleotides read TGTGCCAGCAGTTACTCCGGGGGGCAGGTAGAGGAAAAACTGTTTTTT.

The genes are TRBV6-5 and TRBJ1-3; no firm D call. Germline lookup yields CDR1 MNHEY and CDR2 SVGAGI. The CDR3 extends over 14 amino acids. The ends were cut back, 2 bases at V and 1 base at J, with 6 bases in the middle. This CDR3 reads CASSYAASGNTIYF. CDR3 bases: TGTGCCAGCAGTTACGCTGCGTCTGGAAACACCATATATTTT.

The rearrangement joins TRBV19 to TRBJ2-1, with 10 bases that match TRBD2. Germline trimming cut 5 bases from V and 11 bases from J; bases unmatched to any gene: 12. Per the germline V gene, CDR1 is LNHDA and CDR2 is SQIVND (reference sequence). CDR3 size: 15 residues. The CDR3 reads CASSLGSGGPGKQFF. CDR3 in DNA: TGTGCCAGTAGTTTGGGTAGCGGGGGGCCCGGGAAGCAGTTCTTC.

This chain uses TRBV4-3 with TRBJ2-6; a possible D gene is TRBD1 (5 bases). CDR3 size: 16 residues. Germline V gene lookup returns CDR1 LGHNA and CDR2 YSLEER. V lost 0 bases and J 2 bases, leaving 8 bases between the germline ends. The CDR3 region is CASSQDKGAGANVLTF. The CDR3 nucleotides read TGCGCCAGCAGCCAAGATAAAGGGGCTGGGGCCAACGTCCTGACTTTC.

This clone was seen a single time. The genes are TRBV6-6 and TRBJ2-1; 9 bases are a match to TRBD2. Germline loops: CDR1 MNHNY, CDR2 SVGAGI (reference sequence). J was trimmed by 6 bases and V by 5 bases; bases with no gene match: 17. The CDR3 covers 18 residues. The CDR3 coding sequence is TGTGCCAGCAGTCCGGTATCAGCGGGGGGTTCATGGGGCAATGAGCAGTTCTTC. As protein: CASSPVSAGGSWGNEQFF.

This clone was counted between two and nine times. V gene TRBV12-3 or TRBV12-4 combines with J gene TRBJ2-5; TRBD1 matches at 7 bases. The CDR3 length is 13 residues. Trimming removed 4 bases from V and 3 bases from J; junction bases left unmatched: 2. DNA for the CDR3: TGTGCCAGCAGTTACAGGGGAAAAGAGACCCAGTACTTC. It is translated as CASSYRGKETQYF.

The rearrangement uses TRBV28 and TRBJ2-7, with TRBD2 matching over 11 bases. CDR3 length equals 18 residues. V lost 4 bases to trimming and J lost 3 bases; unmatched junction nucleotides: 14. CDR1 is MDHEN, CDR2 SYDVKM, per germline. CDR3 sequence reads: CASSSATPSGGPLYEQYF. CDR3 nucleotides: TGTGCCAGCAGTTCAGCGACCCCTAGCGGGGGGCCCCTCTACGAGCAGTACTTC.

The chain combines TRBV28 with TRBJ2-7; 9 positions agree with TRBD1. The V gene end was trimmed by 5 bases and the J gene end by 2 bases; junction bases not matched to a gene: 4. This CDR3 has 14 residues. Germline V gene lookup returns CDR1 MDHEN and CDR2 SYDVKM. The CDR3 DNA reads TGTGCCAGCAGTGACACAGGGGGCGCCTACGAGCAGTACTTC. Its protein is CASSDTGGAYEQYF.

The CDR3 reads CASSETRTGNSNQPQHF. DNA of the CDR3: TGTGCCAGCAGTGAAACCCGTACAGGTAATAGCAATCAGCCCCAGCATTTT. V usage is TRBV2 and J usage is TRBJ1-5, with D possibly TRBD1 on 5 matching bases. CDR1 and CDR2 from the germline V gene are SNHLY and FYNNEI. The CDR3 is 17 residues long. Trimming left V 2 bases short and J 0 bases short, with 14 bases between.

The chain is built from TRBV7-3 and TRBJ2-5, with 12 bases matching TRBD2. Germline assignment: CDR1 SGHTA and CDR2 FQGTGA. The CDR3 totals 17 residues. Trimming cost V 0 bases and J 9 bases; bases outside gene matches: 11. The CDR3 loop is CASSLTTSGGLGTAQYF. As DNA, the CDR3 is TGTGCCAGCAGCTTAACGACTAGCGGGGGCCTCGGGACGGCCCAGTACTTC.

This clone has just a few counts. The chain carries TRBV12-3 or TRBV12-4 and TRBJ1-1; possible D gene TRBD1, 6 bases. V was trimmed by 9 bases and J by 1 base, leaving 9 bases between them. The CDR3 is 12 residues long. The CDR3 region is CASGGGNTEAFF. The CDR3 coding sequence is TGTGCCAGTGGGGGCGGGAACACTGAAGCTTTCTTT.

The chain uses TRBV3-1 (or the pseudogene TRBV3-2) and TRBJ1-6; 10 bases match TRBD1. This CDR3 is 16 amino acids long. V shed 7 bases and J 5 bases; nucleotides not matched to a gene: 8. Germline CDR1 reads LGHDT; CDR2 reads YNNKEL (reference sequence). For the CDR3, the DNA is TGTGCCAGCACCCGGGACAGGGGCCAAAATAATTCACCCCTCCACTTT. This encodes CASTRDRGQNNSPLHF.

The chain joins TRBV4-1 to TRBJ2-4; D might be TRBD1 (5 bases). Germline V gives CDR1 MGHRA, CDR2 YSYEKL. V lost 2 bases to trimming and J lost 2 bases, with 13 bases between them. The CDR3 totals 16 residues. The CDR3 nucleotides are TGCGCCAGCAGCCAACCGCAGGGAAAAACCAAAAACATTCAGTACTTC. This translates into CASSQPQGKTKNIQYF.

The rearrangement joins TRBV7-2 to TRBJ1-4, with a weak D call TRBD1 (6 bases). Trimming took 7 bases from V and 8 from J, leaving 11 bases between them. The CDR3 length is 12 residues. Germline assignment: CDR1 SGHTA and CDR2 FQGNSA. In nucleotides, the CDR3 is TGTGCCAGCACCAACCAGGGGGAAAAACTGTTTTTT. This sequence encodes CASTNQGEKLFF.

J is TRBJ2-3 and V is TRBV13, with 7 bases identical to TRBD2. After removal of 5 bases from V and 4 bases from J, the junction contained 9 bases not matched to a gene. Germline assignment: CDR1 PRHDT and CDR2 FYEKMQ (reference sequence). CDR3 length equals 15 residues. The CDR3 DNA reads as TGTGCCAGCAGCGGACGTAGCGGGTATGCAGATACGCAGTATTTT. Protein sequence: CASSGRSGYADTQYF.

The CDR3 sequence: CAWRLGGSSYEQYF. CDR3 in DNA: TGTGCCTGGAGATTGGGGGGGAGTTCCTACGAGCAGTACTTC. The chain employs TRBV30 and TRBJ2-7; TRBD2 matches 7 bases. J gave up 1 base and V 3 bases, and 6 bases lay outside the gene matches. The CDR3 totals 14 residues. CDR1 is GTSNPN, CDR2 SVGIG, per germline (reference sequence). Together with reference TRBV30 and TRBJ2-7, the CDR3 gives the full variable domain: SQTIHQWPATLVQPVGSPLSLECTVEGTSNPNLYWYRQAAGRGLQLLFYSVGIGQISSEVPQNLSASRPQDRQFILSSKKLLLSDSGFYLCAWRLGGSSYEQYFGPGTRLTVT.

This clone was seen once. This chain connects TRBV2 to TRBJ2-3; 8 bases match TRBD2. This CDR3 has 15 amino acids. From germline, CDR1 is SNHLY and CDR2 FYNNEI. V was clipped by 5 bases and J by 3 bases; unmatched bases: 7. The CDR3 reads CASSKVLAGTDTQYF. Written as DNA, the CDR3 is TGTGCCAGCAGTAAAGTGCTAGCGGGTACAGATACGCAGTATTTT.

The genes are TRBV27 and TRBJ1-2, with TRBD1 matching over 7 bases. CDR1 is MNHEY, CDR2 SMNVEV, per germline (reference sequence). J gave up 3 bases and V 5 bases, and 3 bases lay outside the gene matches. This CDR3 is 13 amino acids long. This CDR3 reads CASSPGQHYGYTF. In DNA, the CDR3 is TGTGCCAGCAGTCCGGGACAGCACTATGGCTACACCTTC.

This chain connects TRBV2 to TRBJ2-2, with D unresolved. Between the trimmed V and J ends, which lost 7 bases and 5 bases, there was a span of 11 bases. This CDR3 is built from 13 residues. Per the germline V gene, CDR1 is SNHLY and CDR2 is FYNNEI. The CDR3 DNA is TGTGCCAGCAACCCTTCGAGGACCGGGGAGCTGTTTTTT. This gives the protein CASNPSRTGELFF.

This sequence joins TRBV27 and TRBJ1-1, with 7 positions matching TRBD1. Germline V gene data show CDR1 as MNHEY and CDR2 as SMNVEV (reference sequence). The length of the CDR3 is 15 residues. The ends lost 5 bases at V and 0 bases at J; junction bases unmatched: 6. Here the CDR3 DNA reads TGTGCCAGCAGTAAGACAGGGATGATGAACACTGAAGCTTTCTTT. It yields the protein CASSKTGMMNTEAFF.

This sequence joins TRBV7-6 and TRBJ2-5; TRBD1 matches at 9 bases. The germline gives CDR1 SGHVS, CDR2 FNYEAQ. The CDR3 covers 17 residues. V shed 3 bases and J 5 bases; nucleotides not matched to a gene: 13. The CDR3 sequence: CASSFSRDRVSWETQYF. CDR3 nucleotides: TGTGCCAGCAGCTTCAGCCGGGACAGGGTGTCGTGGGAGACCCAGTACTTC.

The J gene is TRBJ2-3, the V gene TRBV9; D is possibly TRBD2 (5 bases). This CDR3 contains 14 residues. V lost 4 bases and J lost 0, with 9 bases in between. The germline gives CDR1 SGDLS, CDR2 YYNGEE. CDR3 bases: TGTGCCAGCAGCCCGCGGGCAAGCACAGATACGCAGTATTTT. Its protein product is CASSPRASTDTQYF.

Turning to this clone: Other DNA sequences within the sample encode an identical CDR3. The V and J genes are TRBV18 and TRBJ1-1; a possible D gene is TRBD1 (6 bases). The ends were cut back, 6 bases at V and 1 base at J, with 9 bases in the middle. Germline V gives CDR1 KGHSH, CDR2 LQKENI. This CDR3 region has 13 residues. DNA of the CDR3: TGTGCCAGCTCCGGACAGAAGAACACTGAAGCTTTCTTT. Translation: CASSGQKNTEAFF.

This sequence joins TRBV3-1 (or the pseudogene TRBV3-2) and TRBJ2-5; 10 bases fit TRBD2. V trimming: 4 bases; J trimming: 5 bases; junction bases outside the gene matches: 10. Germline CDR1 LGHDT, CDR2 YNNKEL (reference sequence). CDR3 length equals 16 residues. The CDR3 region is CASSPYASGGMETQYF. CDR3 nucleotide sequence: TGTGCCAGCAGCCCATATGCTAGCGGGGGAATGGAGACCCAGTACTTC.